This T cell receptor (beta chain) was identified in a study of T cells after yellow fever vaccination. Study results and limitations: From the bulk population, abundant clonotypes could contaminate and appear within FACS-sorted repertoires. The study re-detected most primary-vaccination clones after the booster (around 96% CD4, almost 90% CD8). Across the CD4 and CD8 compartments, a small share of clonotypes was present in both.

This clonotype appeared a few times. Its antigen is not identified. Template switching with 5'RACE generated the TCR cDNA and added a universal primer site and UMIs. TCRdb recomputed calls from the 5' RACE reads with MiXCR, one row per CDR3 protein. The table has some 120,000 distinct CDR3 sequences, 8.9% seen once. CDR1 and CDR2 (germline): LNHDA, SQIVND (reference sequence). This CDR3 spans 13 amino acids. Trimming removed 5 bases from V and 5 bases from J; junction bases left unmatched: 5. The receptor was isolated from a man between 18 and 35 years old who received the YFV17D yellow fever vaccine. This chain joins TRBV19 and TRBJ1-1; 7 nucleotides align to TRBD1. Material: CD8+ T cells sorted from PBMCs, obtained on the day of the yellow fever booster vaccination. In nucleotides, the CDR3 is TGTGCCAGTAGTTCAGGGGGAGGGACTGAAGCTTTCTTT. Translated: CASSSGGGTEAFF. Full variable domain (outside the CDR3, taken from reference TRBV19 and TRBJ1-1): DGGITQSPKYLFRKEGQNVTLSCEQNLNHDAMYWYRQDPGQGLRLIYYSQIVNDFQKGDIAEGYSVSREKKESFPLTVTSAQKNPTAFYLCASSSGGGTEAFFGQGTRLTVV.